This paragraph reports one TCR beta chain. The data stem from a study of blood T cell repertoires in COVID-19. Background on the study: The samples span acute and convalescent COVID-19 from the United States, Italy and Spain. PBMCs, B-cell-depleted T cells, or T cells were the source of the cDNA or gDNA that made up the material.

Original handling: Estimation of nucleated cell counts was performed using reference gene primer amplification. Clones were sequenced by immunoSEQ multiplex PCR, and TCRdb holds only the in-frame ones, with some missing. For V, J and clone size, that table is used; D and trimming come from the DNA. This table holds some 200,000 clones, more than 80% found once. The CDR3 length is 14 residues. The germline V gene encodes CDR1 SNHLY and CDR2 FYNNEI. J lost 8 bases, V lost 3 bases, and 4 bases had no gene match. This chain connects TRBV2 to TRBJ1-4; 9 bases are a match to TRBD1. The sequence came from a woman of 80 years or more with COVID-19, enrolled during active disease. The sequencing sample was made of peripheral blood. This CDR3 is CASSDRTGEEKLFF. CDR3 in DNA: TGTGCCAGCAGTGACAGGACAGGGGAGGAAAAACTGTTTTTT.